Sequencing of this T cell receptor (beta chain) was carried out in a study of blood T cell repertoires in COVID-19. Study summary: PBMCs, B-cell-depleted T cells, or T cells were the source of the cDNA or gDNA that made up the material.

Original methodology: The assay estimated nucleated cells by amplifying reference gene primers. Clones were sequenced by immunoSEQ multiplex PCR, and TCRdb holds only the in-frame ones, with some missing. V, J and clone size were drawn from that table, and D and trimming were deduced from the DNA. The data show roughly 120,000 clones, with over 70% seen just once and 5.5% to 8% held by the top ten. V shed 2 bases and J shed 4 bases, with 15 bases lying between them. CDR1 SGHDN and CDR2 FVKESK come from the germline V gene. The CDR3 totals 16 residues. The chain combines TRBV14 with TRBJ2-1; perhaps TRBD2 as D (7 bases). This sequence originates from a woman between 45 and 65 years old with acute or convalescent COVID-19. Sequencing input: peripheral blood. CDR3 sequence: CASSQLAGASYNEQFF. In nucleotides, the CDR3 is TGTGCCAGCAGCCAACTGGCGGGGGCCTCATACAATGAGCAGTTCTTC.